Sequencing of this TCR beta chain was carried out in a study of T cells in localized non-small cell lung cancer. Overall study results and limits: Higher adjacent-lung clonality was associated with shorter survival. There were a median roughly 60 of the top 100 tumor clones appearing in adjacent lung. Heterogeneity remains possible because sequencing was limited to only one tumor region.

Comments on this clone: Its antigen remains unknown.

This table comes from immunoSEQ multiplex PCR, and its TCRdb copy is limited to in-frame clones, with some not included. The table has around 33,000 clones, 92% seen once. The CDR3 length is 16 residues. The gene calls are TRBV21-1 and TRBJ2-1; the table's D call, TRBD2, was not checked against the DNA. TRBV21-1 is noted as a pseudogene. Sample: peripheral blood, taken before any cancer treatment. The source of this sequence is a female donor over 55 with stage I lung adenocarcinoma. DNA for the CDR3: TGTGCCAGCAGCTCCTCCTGGAGACGCTCCTACAATGAGCAGTTCTTC. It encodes CASSSSWRRSYNEQFF.